The 3 T cell receptor beta chains in this list originate from one sample, sequenced in a study of cytomegalovirus exposure and HLA in healthy donors. Here immunoSEQ multiplex PCR was the method, and the copy in TCRdb shows in-frame clones only, minus some. The sample holds under 75,000 clones; around 93% are singletons and the top ten take 6.5% to 9%. Sequencing used PBMCs. Receptors were obtained from a woman aged 18 to 35 in good health and CMV-seropositive.

J is TRBJ2-4 and V is TRBV28; D is uncertain. Between the trimmed V and J ends, which lost 4 bases and 11 bases, there was a span of 15 bases. Per germline, CDR1 MDHEN and CDR2 SYDVKM. The length of the CDR3 is 13 residues. CDR3 in DNA: TGTGCCAGCAGTTCCAGATCAGGCTACGTTCAGTACTTC. Amino acids: CASSSRSGYVQYF. Drawing the rest from reference TRBV28 and TRBJ2-4, the complete variable domain is DVKVTQSSRYLVKRTGEKVFLECVQDMDHENMFWYRQDPGLGLRLIYFSYDVKMKEKGDIPEGYSVSREKKERFSLILESASTNQTSMYLCASSSRSGYVQYFGAGTRLSVL.

V and J are TRBV5-8 and TRBJ1-2; no clear D gene. Trimming removed 1 base at V and 4 bases at J, with 8 bases between. This CDR3 has 13 residues. In germline, CDR1 is SGHTS, CDR2 YDEGEE. The CDR3 region is CASSLRLSYGYTF. In nucleotides, the CDR3 is TGTGCCAGCAGCTTGCGACTCAGCTATGGCTACACCTTC. The variable domain in full, completed from reference TRBV5-8 and TRBJ1-2, reads EAGVTQSPTHLIKTRGQQATLRCSPISGHTSVYWYQQALGLGLQFLLWYDEGEERNRGNFPPRFSGRQFPNYSSELNVNALELEDSALYLCASSLRLSYGYTFGSGTRLTVV.

The chain combines TRBV6-5 with TRBJ2-7; TRBD1 matches 9 bases. The CDR3 extends over 16 amino acids. J gave up 5 bases and V 2 bases, and 10 bases lay outside the gene matches. CDR1 is MNHEY, CDR2 SVGAGI, per germline. This CDR3 is CASSYRGQGIRDEQYF. CDR3 coding DNA: TGTGCCAGCAGTTACCGGGGACAGGGTATAAGGGACGAGCAGTACTTC.